This TCR beta chain was identified during a study of blood T cell repertoires in COVID-19. In the study overall: Some COVID-19 samples were acute and others convalescent; all came from the United States, Italy and Spain. The cDNA or gDNA used as material had been derived from T cells, B-cell-depleted T cells, or PBMCs.

In the original processing: Cell counts per sample came from amplifying reference gene primers. Sequenced by immunoSEQ multiplex PCR; TCRdb stores in-frame clones only, minus some. Clone size and V and J calls were adopted from that table, with D and trimming inferred from the DNA. Among about 160,000 clones listed, around four fifths were seen once. Germline CDR1 and CDR2: GTSNPN and SVGIG (reference sequence). CDR3 length equals 14 residues. V dropped 2 bases and J dropped 2; count of bases not matched to a gene: 2. Sequencing input: peripheral blood. The rearrangement uses TRBV30 and TRBJ2-7; 11 bases fit TRBD2. The TCR originated in an elderly woman with acute or convalescent COVID-19. The chain's CDR3 is CAWSPLAGAYEQYF. Here the CDR3 DNA reads TGTGCCTGGAGTCCACTAGCGGGAGCCTACGAGCAGTACTTC.